The source of this T cell receptor (beta chain) is a study of low-dose radiotherapy and immunotherapy resistance in tumors. Study-level background: Treatment of Cohort 1 consisted of 0.5 Gy per fraction every 2 weeks, adding up to 6.5 Gy. The study gave Cohort 2 1 Gy per fraction every two weeks, totaling 13 Gy over 26 weeks.

cDNA synthesis used a TRAV/TRBV-specific primer set for both chains. TCR amplification involved about 20 PCR cycles with a constant-region primer and V-primer adapter. Using its own MiXCR run on the reads, TCRdb lists one record per CDR3 protein. This table has under 20,000 distinct CDR3 sequences, 74% appearing once. CDR3 size: 16 residues. V was trimmed by 3 bases and J by 1 base, leaving 16 bases between them. Germline V gene data show CDR1 as SGHRS and CDR2 as YFSETQ. The chain has TRBV5-1 and TRBJ1-2; TRBD1 might be the D (5 bases). The origin of this receptor is a human donor with advanced metastatic prostate, ovarian, gallbladder or colorectal cancer (not recorded which). This table probably holds off-target reads from a library built for another chain. The CDR3 loop is CASSSGIGTYNYGYTF. The CDR3 DNA reads as TGCGCCAGCAGCTCGGGAATAGGGACGTATAACTATGGCTACACCTTC.